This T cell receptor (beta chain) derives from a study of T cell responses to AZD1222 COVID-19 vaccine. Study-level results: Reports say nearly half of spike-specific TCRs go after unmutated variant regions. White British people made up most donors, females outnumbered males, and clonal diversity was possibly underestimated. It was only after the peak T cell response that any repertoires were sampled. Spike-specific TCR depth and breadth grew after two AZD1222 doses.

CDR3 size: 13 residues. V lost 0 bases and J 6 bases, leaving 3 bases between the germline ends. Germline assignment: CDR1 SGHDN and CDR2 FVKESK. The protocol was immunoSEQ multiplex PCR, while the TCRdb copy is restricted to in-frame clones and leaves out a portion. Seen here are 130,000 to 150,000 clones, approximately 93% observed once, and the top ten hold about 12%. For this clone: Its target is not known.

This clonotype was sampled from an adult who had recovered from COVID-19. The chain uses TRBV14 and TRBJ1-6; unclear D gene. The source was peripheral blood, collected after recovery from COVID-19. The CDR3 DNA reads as TGTGCCAGCAGCCAAGAACTTAATTCACCCCTCCACTTT. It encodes CASSQELNSPLHF.